This TCR beta chain appears in the sequencing data of a study of radiotherapy plus CTLA-4 blockade in lung cancer. V dropped 4 bases and J dropped 1 base, with 13 bases sitting between them. The CDR3 is 15 amino acids. Looked up from germline, CDR1 is MGHRA and CDR2 is YSYEKL. TCRdb's copy holds only in-frame clones and misses some; the assay was immunoSEQ multiplex PCR. The table includes 45,000 to 75,000 clones, just over 75% detected once. Sequenced here: peripheral blood, sampled from a patient treated with radiotherapy plus ipilimumab. This clonotype was sampled from a human donor with non-small cell lung cancer who had a partial response to radiotherapy plus ipilimumab. V is TRBV4-1 and J is TRBJ1-1; TRBD1 is a possible D gene (6 bases). The CDR3 sequence: CASSPRGSGNTEAFF. As DNA, the CDR3 is TGCGCCAGCAGCCCGAGGGGGTCGGGGAACACTGAAGCTTTCTTT.